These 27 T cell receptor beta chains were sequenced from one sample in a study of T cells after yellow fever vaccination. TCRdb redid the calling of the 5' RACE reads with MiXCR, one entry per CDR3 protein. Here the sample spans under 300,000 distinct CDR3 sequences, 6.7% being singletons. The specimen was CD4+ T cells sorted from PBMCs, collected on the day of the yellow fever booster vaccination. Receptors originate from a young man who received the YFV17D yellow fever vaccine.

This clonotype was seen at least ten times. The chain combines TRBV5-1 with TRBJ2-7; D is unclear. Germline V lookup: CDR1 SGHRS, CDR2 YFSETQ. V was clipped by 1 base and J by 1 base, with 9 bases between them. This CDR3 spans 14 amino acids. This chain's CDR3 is CASSLMATSYEQYF. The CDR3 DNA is TGCGCCAGCAGCTTGATGGCGACGTCCTACGAGCAGTACTTC.

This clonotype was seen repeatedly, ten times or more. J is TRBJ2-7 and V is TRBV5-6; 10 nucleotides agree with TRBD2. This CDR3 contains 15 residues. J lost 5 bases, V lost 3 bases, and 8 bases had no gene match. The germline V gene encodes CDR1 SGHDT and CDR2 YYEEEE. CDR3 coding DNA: TGTGCCAGCAGCTCTTACAGCGGGAGGGCCCACGAGCAGTACTTC. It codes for CASSSYSGRAHEQYF.

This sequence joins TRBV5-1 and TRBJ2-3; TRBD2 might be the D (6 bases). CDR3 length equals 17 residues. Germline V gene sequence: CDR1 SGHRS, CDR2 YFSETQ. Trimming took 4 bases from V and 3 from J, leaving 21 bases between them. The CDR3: CASSKQPGRPTTDTQYF. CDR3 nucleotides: TGCGCCAGCAGCAAACAACCCGGGAGACCCACGACAGATACGCAGTATTTT.

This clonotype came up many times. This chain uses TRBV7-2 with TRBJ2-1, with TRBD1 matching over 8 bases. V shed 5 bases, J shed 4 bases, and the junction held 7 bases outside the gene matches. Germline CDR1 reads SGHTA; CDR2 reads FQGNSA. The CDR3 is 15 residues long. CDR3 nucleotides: TGTGCCAGCAGCGAAGACAGGGGCCTTTACAATGAGCAGTTCTTC. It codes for CASSEDRGLYNEQFF.

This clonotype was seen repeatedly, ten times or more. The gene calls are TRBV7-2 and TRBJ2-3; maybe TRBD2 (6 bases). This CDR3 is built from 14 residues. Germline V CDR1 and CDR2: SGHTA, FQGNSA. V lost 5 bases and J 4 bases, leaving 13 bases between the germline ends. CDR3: CASSRLGFPDTQYF. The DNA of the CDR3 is TGTGCCAGCAGCCGACTAGGGTTTCCAGATACGCAGTATTTT.

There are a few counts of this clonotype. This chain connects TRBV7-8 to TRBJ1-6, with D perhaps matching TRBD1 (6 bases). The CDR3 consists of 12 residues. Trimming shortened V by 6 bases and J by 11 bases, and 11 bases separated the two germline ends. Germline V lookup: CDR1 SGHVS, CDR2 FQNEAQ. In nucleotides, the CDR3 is TGTGCCAGCAGTTCACAGGGAACACCCCTCCACTTT. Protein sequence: CASSSQGTPLHF.

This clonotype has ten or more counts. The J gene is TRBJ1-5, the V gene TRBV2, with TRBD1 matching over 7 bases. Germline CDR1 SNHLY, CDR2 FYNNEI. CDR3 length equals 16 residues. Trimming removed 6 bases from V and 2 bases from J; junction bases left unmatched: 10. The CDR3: CASRPGQAWGNQPQHF. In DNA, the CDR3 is TGTGCCAGCAGACCTGGACAGGCTTGGGGCAATCAGCCCCAGCATTTT.

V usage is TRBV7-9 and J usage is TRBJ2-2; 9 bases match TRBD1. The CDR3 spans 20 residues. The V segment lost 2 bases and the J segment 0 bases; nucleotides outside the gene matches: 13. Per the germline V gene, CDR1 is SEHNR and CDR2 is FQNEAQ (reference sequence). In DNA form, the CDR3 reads TGTGCCAGCAGCTTAAAGAGGACCGGGACAGGGCCACCGAACACCGGGGAGCTGTTTTTT. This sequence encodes CASSLKRTGTGPPNTGELFF.

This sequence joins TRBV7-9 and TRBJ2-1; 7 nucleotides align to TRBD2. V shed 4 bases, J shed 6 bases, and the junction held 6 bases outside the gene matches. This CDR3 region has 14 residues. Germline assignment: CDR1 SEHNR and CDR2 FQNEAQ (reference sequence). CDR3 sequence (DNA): TGTGCCAGCAGCTCTGGACTAGAGGTCAATGAGCAGTTCTTC. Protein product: CASSSGLEVNEQFF.

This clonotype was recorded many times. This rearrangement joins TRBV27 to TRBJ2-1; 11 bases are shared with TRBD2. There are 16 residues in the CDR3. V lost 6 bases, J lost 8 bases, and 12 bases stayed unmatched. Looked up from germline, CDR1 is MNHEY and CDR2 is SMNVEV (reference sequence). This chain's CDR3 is CASRGSGRVGGDEQFF. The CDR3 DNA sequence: TGTGCCAGCAGGGGTAGCGGGAGGGTTGGTGGGGATGAGCAGTTCTTC.

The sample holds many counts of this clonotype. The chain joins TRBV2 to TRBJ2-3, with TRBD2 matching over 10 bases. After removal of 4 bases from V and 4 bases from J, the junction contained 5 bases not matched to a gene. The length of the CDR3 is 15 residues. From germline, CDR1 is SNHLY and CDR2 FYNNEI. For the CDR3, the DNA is TGTGCCAGCAGTGGACTAGCGGGTCTATCAGATACGCAGTATTTT. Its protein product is CASSGLAGLSDTQYF. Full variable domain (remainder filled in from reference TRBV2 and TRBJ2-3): EPEVTQTPSHQVTQMGQEVILRCVPISNHLYFYWYRQILGQKVEFLVSFYNNEISEKSEIFDDQFSVERPDGSNFTLKIRSTKLEDSAMYFCASSGLAGLSDTQYFGPGTRLTVL.

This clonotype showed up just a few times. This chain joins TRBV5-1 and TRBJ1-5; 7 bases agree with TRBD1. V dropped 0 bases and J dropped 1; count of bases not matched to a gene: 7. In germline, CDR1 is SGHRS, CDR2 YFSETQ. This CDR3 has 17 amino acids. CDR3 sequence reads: CASSLEGAGGSNQPQHF. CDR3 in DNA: TGCGCCAGCAGCTTGGAGGGGGCCGGGGGGAGCAATCAGCCCCAGCATTTT.

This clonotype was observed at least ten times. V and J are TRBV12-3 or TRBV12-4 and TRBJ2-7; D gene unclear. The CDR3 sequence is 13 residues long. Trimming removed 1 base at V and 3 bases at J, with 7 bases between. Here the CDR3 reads CASSLGPSYEQYF. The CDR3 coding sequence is TGTGCCAGCAGTTTAGGCCCAAGCTACGAGCAGTACTTC.

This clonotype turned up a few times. CDR3 in DNA: TGTGCCAGCAGTTTACCCGGGAACCAAGAGACCCAGTACTTC. Its translation: CASSLPGNQETQYF. The rearrangement joins TRBV28 to TRBJ2-5, with D tentatively TRBD2 (5 bases). There are 14 residues in the CDR3. Germline V gene data show CDR1 as MDHEN and CDR2 as SYDVKM. Trimming removed 2 bases from V and 0 bases from J, with 7 bases in between.

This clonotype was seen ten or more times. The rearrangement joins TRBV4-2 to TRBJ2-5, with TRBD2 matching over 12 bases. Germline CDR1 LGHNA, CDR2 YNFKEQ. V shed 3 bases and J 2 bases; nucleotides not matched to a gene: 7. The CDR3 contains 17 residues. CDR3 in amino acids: CASSQELLAGGQETQYF. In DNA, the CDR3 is TGTGCCAGCAGCCAGGAGCTACTAGCGGGAGGACAAGAGACCCAGTACTTC.

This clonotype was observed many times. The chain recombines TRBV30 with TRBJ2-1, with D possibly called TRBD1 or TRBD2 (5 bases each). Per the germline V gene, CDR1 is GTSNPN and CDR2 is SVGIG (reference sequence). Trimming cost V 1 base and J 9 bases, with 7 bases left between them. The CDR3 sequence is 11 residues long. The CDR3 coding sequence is TGTGCCTGGAGTGCTGGGGGTGAGCAGTTCTTC. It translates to CAWSAGGEQFF.

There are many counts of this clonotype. DNA of the CDR3: TGTGCCAGCAGCCACCGACTAGCGGGAGAATCCGGGGAGCTGTTTTTT. It encodes CASSHRLAGESGELFF. The chain combines TRBV3-1 with TRBJ2-2; 12 positions agree with TRBD2. The V segment lost 3 bases and the J segment 6 bases; nucleotides outside the gene matches: 5. The CDR3 runs 16 residues. CDR1 is LGHDT, CDR2 YNNKEL, per germline (reference sequence).

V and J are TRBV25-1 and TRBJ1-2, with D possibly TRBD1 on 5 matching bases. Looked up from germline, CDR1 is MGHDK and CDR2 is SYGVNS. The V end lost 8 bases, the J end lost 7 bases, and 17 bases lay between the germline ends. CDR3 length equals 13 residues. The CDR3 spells CASVSDNLLGYTF. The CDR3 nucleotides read TGTGCCAGCGTTTCGGACAATTTGCTTGGCTACACCTTC.

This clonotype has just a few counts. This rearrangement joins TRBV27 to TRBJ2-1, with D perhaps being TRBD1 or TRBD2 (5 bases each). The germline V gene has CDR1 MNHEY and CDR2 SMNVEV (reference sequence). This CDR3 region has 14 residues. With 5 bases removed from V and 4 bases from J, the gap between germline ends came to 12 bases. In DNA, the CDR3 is TGTGCCAGCAGTCCCTGGGACCCGTACAATGAGCAGTTCTTC. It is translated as CASSPWDPYNEQFF.

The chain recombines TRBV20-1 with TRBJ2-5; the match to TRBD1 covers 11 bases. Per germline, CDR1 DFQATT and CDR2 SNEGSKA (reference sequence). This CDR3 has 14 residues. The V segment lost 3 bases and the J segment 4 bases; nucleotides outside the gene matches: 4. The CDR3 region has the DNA TGCAGTGCTAGGGACAGGGGGCGACGAGAGACCCAGTACTTC. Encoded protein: CSARDRGRRETQYF.

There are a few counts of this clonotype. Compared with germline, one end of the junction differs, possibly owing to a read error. The CDR3, as DNA: TGCAGCGTTGTGCGGGAGGACGCCACCTTC. The encoded protein is CSVVREDATF. The gene calls are TRBV29-1 and TRBJ2-1; 8 positions match TRBD2. Germline CDR1 and CDR2: SQVTM and ANQGSEA. The CDR3 is 10 amino acids.

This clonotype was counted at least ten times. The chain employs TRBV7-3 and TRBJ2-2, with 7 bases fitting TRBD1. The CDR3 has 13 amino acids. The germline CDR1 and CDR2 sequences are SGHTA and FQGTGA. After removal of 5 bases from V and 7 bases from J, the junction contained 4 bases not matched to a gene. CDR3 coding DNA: TGTGCCAGCAGCCGGGACAGCCTCGGGGAGCTGTTTTTT. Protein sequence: CASSRDSLGELFF. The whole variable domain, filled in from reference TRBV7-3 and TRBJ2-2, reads GAGVSQTPSNKVTEKGKYVELRCDPISGHTALYWYRQSLGQGPEFLIYFQGTGAADDSGLPNDRFFAVRPEGSVSTLKIQRTERGDSAVYLCASSRDSLGELFFGEGSRLTVL.

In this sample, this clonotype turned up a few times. CDR3 amino acids: CSARGWNGYTF. CDR3 DNA: TGCAGTGCTAGAGGTTGGAATGGCTACACCTTC. The rearrangement joins TRBV20-1 to TRBJ1-2; no definite D call. Trimming shortened V by 1 base and J by 6 bases, and 6 bases separated the two germline ends. Looked up from germline, CDR1 is DFQATT and CDR2 is SNEGSKA (reference sequence). The CDR3 contains 11 residues.

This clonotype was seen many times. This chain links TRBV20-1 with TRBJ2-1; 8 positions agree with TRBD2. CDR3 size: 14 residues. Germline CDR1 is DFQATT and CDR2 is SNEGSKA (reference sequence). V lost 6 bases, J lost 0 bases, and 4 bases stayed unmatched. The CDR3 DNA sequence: TGCAGTGCCCATAGCGGGATCTCCTACAATGAGCAGTTCTTC. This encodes CSAHSGISYNEQFF.

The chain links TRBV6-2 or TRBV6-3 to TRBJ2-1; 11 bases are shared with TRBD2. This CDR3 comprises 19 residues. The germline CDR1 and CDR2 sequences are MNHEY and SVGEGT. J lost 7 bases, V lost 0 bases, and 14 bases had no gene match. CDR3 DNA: TGTGCCAGCAGTTACTCACCCGCGCTAGCGGGGGGACTAACGAATGAGCAGTTCTTC. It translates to CASSYSPALAGGLTNEQFF.

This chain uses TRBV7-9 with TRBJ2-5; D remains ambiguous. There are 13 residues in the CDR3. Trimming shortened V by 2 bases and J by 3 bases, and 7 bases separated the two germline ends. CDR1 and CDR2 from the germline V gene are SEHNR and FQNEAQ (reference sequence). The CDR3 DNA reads TGTGCCAGCAGCTTATCTCGGAAAGAGACCCAGTACTTC. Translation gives CASSLSRKETQYF.

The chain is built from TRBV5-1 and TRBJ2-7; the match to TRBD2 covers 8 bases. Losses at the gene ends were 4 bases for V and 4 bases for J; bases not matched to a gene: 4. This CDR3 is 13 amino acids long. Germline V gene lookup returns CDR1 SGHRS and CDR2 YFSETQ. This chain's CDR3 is CASSAPGGYEQYF. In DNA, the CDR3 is TGCGCCAGCAGCGCCCCGGGGGGGTACGAGCAGTACTTC.